The T cell receptor (beta chain) described here comes from a study of T cells in Graves' hyperthyroidism and ophthalmopathy. Study observations and caveats: Ophthalmopathy and stable hyperthyroidism were separated by a 13 V-J model.

With respect to this clonotype: Antigen: not known.

Using RNA transcripts as the source, TCR beta CDR3 regions were amplified. With the HTBI primer set, the TCR CDR3 went through a first round of RT-PCR. TCRdb re-analysed the multiplex PCR reads in MiXCR, keeping a single row per CDR3 protein. The data contain about 250,000 distinct CDR3 sequences, around 22% of them singletons. This receptor was identified in a man aged 30-40 years with Graves' ophthalmopathy. The sample consisted of blood.

The CDR3 nucleotides are TGTGCCAGCAGCCCAGGACTAGCGGCCTCCCGGGCCACCTACAATGAGCAGTTCTTC. The encoded protein is CASSPGLAASRATYNEQFF. This chain links TRBV11-2 with TRBJ2-1; 10 bases are shared with TRBD2. The CDR3 consists of 19 residues. Germline V gives CDR1 SGHAT, CDR2 FQNNGV. The V gene end was trimmed by 5 bases and the J gene end by 2 bases; junction bases not matched to a gene: 15.